A single sample gave rise to the 20 T cell receptor beta chains below, sequenced in a study of shared clonotypes between healthy human individuals. This table comes from immunoSEQ multiplex PCR, and its TCRdb copy is limited to in-frame clones, with some not included. In the table there are approximately 1,500,000 clones, roughly 97% of which are singletons. The sequencing input was naive CD4+ T cells sorted from blood. Documented subset: CD45RA+ positively selected. The receptors originated from a man aged 25 to 45 in good health.

Comments on this clone: Germline is not matched at one junction end, which may reflect a read error. This chain uses TRBV29-1 with TRBJ2-1; 7 nucleotides match TRBD1. Germline V gene sequence: CDR1 SQVTM, CDR2 ANQGSEA. This CDR3 spans 14 amino acids. CDR3 bases: TGCAGCGGTGAACAGGGGATCGCCTACAATGAGCAGTTCTTC. It codes for CSGEQGIAYNEQFF.

The chain recombines TRBV29-1 with TRBJ2-7; TRBD1 aligns across 10 bases. The CDR3 is 14 amino acids. The V and J ends lost 4 bases and 7 bases, in that order; junction bases with no gene match: 10. The V gene's germline CDR1 is SQVTM and CDR2 ANQGSEA. The CDR3 coding sequence is TGCAGCGTTGGGGGCCGACAGGGGGCGAGGGAGCAGTACTTC. Protein sequence: CSVGGRQGAREQYF.

The chain joins TRBV27 to TRBJ2-2; the D gene is possibly TRBD1 (5 bases). Germline loops: CDR1 MNHEY, CDR2 SMNVEV (reference sequence). The V end lost 4 bases, the J end lost 7 bases, and 7 bases lay between the germline ends. This CDR3 has 12 residues. CDR3 nucleotides: TGTGCCAGCAGTTACAGGTTCGGGGAGCTGTTTTTT. Translated: CASSYRFGELFF.

The CDR3 here is CSVPDGRAYEQYF. The CDR3 nucleotides are TGCAGCGTCCCTGACGGACGGGCCTACGAGCAGTACTTC. V and J are TRBV29-1 and TRBJ2-7; D gene unclear. CDR1 is SQVTM, CDR2 ANQGSEA, per germline. This CDR3 has 13 amino acids. The V gene lost 6 bases and the J gene lost 2 bases, with 14 bases spanning the gap.

Notes on this clone: This sample also contains other DNA sequences that code for the same CDR3. The chain recombines TRBV6-4 with TRBJ2-2; D is ambiguous. The ends were cut back, 2 bases at V and 2 bases at J, with 3 bases in the middle. This CDR3 has 13 amino acids. The germline gives CDR1 MRHNA, CDR2 SNTAGT. CDR3 nucleotide sequence: TGTGCCAGCAGTGACCCAAACACCGGGGAGCTGTTTTTT. Translation: CASSDPNTGELFF.

The rearrangement links TRBV10-2 to TRBJ2-7, with D unresolved. The ends were cut back, 4 bases at V and 1 base at J, with 8 bases in the middle. The CDR3 length is 13 residues. In germline, CDR1 is WSHSY, CDR2 SAAADI. In DNA, the CDR3 is TGCGCCAGCAGTGTCTCCAAATCCTACGAGCAGTACTTC. It is translated as CASSVSKSYEQYF.

The chain recombines TRBV28 with TRBJ2-7; 7 nucleotides match TRBD1. Unmatched junction bases numbered 10, after V lost 7 bases and J lost 4 bases. CDR3 length: 14 amino acids. Germline CDR1 MDHEN, CDR2 SYDVKM. CDR3: CASKFGDSLYEQYF. Written as DNA, the CDR3 is TGTGCCAGCAAGTTCGGGGACAGCCTTTACGAGCAGTACTTC. Combining the CDR3 with reference TRBV28 and TRBJ2-7 gives the whole variable domain DVKVTQSSRYLVKRTGEKVFLECVQDMDHENMFWYRQDPGLGLRLIYFSYDVKMKEKGDIPEGYSVSREKKERFSLILESASTNQTSMYLCASKFGDSLYEQYFGPGTRLTVT.

The chain carries TRBV28 and TRBJ2-5; D uncertain. The CDR3 spans 14 residues. Trimming took off 2 bases at V and 3 bases at J, with 10 bases between the two ends. Germline CDR1 and CDR2: MDHEN and SYDVKM. The CDR3, as DNA: TGTGCCAGCAGTTTAGCCCAACGGGAAGAGACCCAGTACTTC. It translates to CASSLAQREETQYF.

The V call is TRBV2, the J call TRBJ2-2, with 7 positions matching TRBD2. The J segment lost 5 bases and the V segment lost 3 bases, leaving 6 bases of the junction unmatched. The CDR3 has 15 amino acids. Germline-derived CDR1 and CDR2 are SNHLY and FYNNEI. The chain's CDR3 is CASSEVAGGTGELFF. CDR3 DNA sequence: TGTGCCAGCAGTGAGGTAGCGGGTGGTACCGGGGAGCTGTTTTTT.

The chain joins TRBV28 to TRBJ2-3, with D perhaps matching TRBD2 (6 bases). The germline V gene encodes CDR1 MDHEN and CDR2 SYDVKM. V shed 6 bases and J shed 4 bases, with 17 bases lying between them. The CDR3 runs 15 residues. CDR3 in DNA: TGTGCCAGCAGCCAACTGACCCGGAGGGCAGATACGCAGTATTTT. Protein sequence: CASSQLTRRADTQYF.

V gene TRBV5-1 combines with J gene TRBJ2-3, with TRBD2 matching 13 bases. Per germline, CDR1 SGHRS and CDR2 YFSETQ. There are 16 residues in the CDR3. J was trimmed by 5 bases and V by 5 bases; bases with no gene match: 8. The CDR3 DNA reads as TGCGCCAGCAGGATCGGACTAGCGGGAGTAGTAGATACGCAGTATTTT. Protein sequence: CASRIGLAGVVDTQYF. The full variable domain, with the rest looked up from reference TRBV5-1 and TRBJ2-3, is KAGVTQTPRYLIKTRGQQVTLSCSPISGHRSVSWYQQTPGQGLQFLFEYFSETQRNKGNFPGRFSGRQFSNSRSEMNVSTLELGDSALYLCASRIGLAGVVDTQYFGPGTRLTVL.

The chain combines TRBV5-4 with TRBJ2-5, with D possibly TRBD2 on 5 matching bases. Germline V gene sequence: CDR1 SGHNT, CDR2 YYREEE (reference sequence). V dropped 4 bases and J dropped 7 bases, with 14 bases sitting between them. This CDR3 contains 13 residues. The CDR3 DNA reads TGTGCCAGCAGCCTGGACGGACTGGGGACCCAGTACTTC. As protein: CASSLDGLGTQYF.

This clone was observed a single time. The V and J genes are TRBV5-1 and TRBJ2-3, with D maybe TRBD2 (6 bases). CDR1 is SGHRS and CDR2 is YFSETQ in the germline V gene. Trimming removed 2 bases at V and 10 bases at J, with 14 bases between. The length of the CDR3 is 13 residues. DNA for the CDR3: TGCGCCAGCAGCTTATCGGGAGACGAGGCGCAGTATTTT. Residues: CASSLSGDEAQYF.

The rearrangement joins TRBV4-1 to TRBJ1-3; D gene ambiguous. CDR3 length equals 15 residues. V lost 2 bases to trimming and J lost 0 bases, with 8 bases between them. CDR1 and CDR2 from the germline V gene are MGHRA and YSYEKL. This CDR3 is CASSQNHVSGNTIYF. Here the CDR3 DNA reads TGCGCCAGCAGCCAAAACCATGTCTCTGGAAACACCATATATTTT.

The rearrangement links TRBV5-1 to TRBJ2-5, with TRBD2 matching over 13 bases. The V and J ends lost 4 bases and 0 bases, in that order; junction bases with no gene match: 3. Per germline, CDR1 SGHRS and CDR2 YFSETQ. The CDR3 is made up of 16 amino acids. CDR3 DNA sequence: TGCGCCAGCAGCCACGGACTAGCGGGAGACCAAGAGACCCAGTACTTC. Translation: CASSHGLAGDQETQYF.

This chain joins TRBV28 and TRBJ1-3, with D possibly TRBD1 on 5 matching bases. The CDR3 spans 17 residues. CDR1 and CDR2 from the germline V gene are MDHEN and SYDVKM. Trimming shortened V by 2 bases and J by 1 base, and 15 bases separated the two germline ends. Here the CDR3 DNA reads TGTGCCAGCAGTTTACTCCAGGGCCAAACGTCTGGAAACACCATATATTTT. Translated: CASSLLQGQTSGNTIYF.

J is TRBJ2-1 and V is TRBV10-3; D not resolved. The CDR3 has 13 amino acids. Trimming stripped 10 bases from V and 2 bases from J, with 12 bases between. Germline V gene data show CDR1 as ENHRY and CDR2 as SYGVKD. The CDR3 spells CASLAEPYNEQFF. CDR3 DNA: TGTGCCAGCCTCGCGGAACCCTACAATGAGCAGTTCTTC.

The gene calls are TRBV30 and TRBJ2-3; no firm D call. Trimming took off 4 bases at V and 6 bases at J, with 8 bases between the two ends. Germline loops: CDR1 GTSNPN, CDR2 SVGIG (reference sequence). The CDR3 runs 11 residues. The CDR3 DNA sequence: TGTGCCTGGAAAGAGGTGGATACGCAGTATTTT. This gives the protein CAWKEVDTQYF.

The V call is TRBV7-9, the J call TRBJ1-2, with D perhaps matching TRBD1 (6 bases). CDR3 length: 15 residues. V lost 5 bases, J lost 2 bases, and 15 bases lay in between. Per the germline V gene, CDR1 is SEHNR and CDR2 is FQNEAQ (reference sequence). Here the CDR3 reads CASSLDQGRNYGYTF. DNA for the CDR3: TGTGCCAGCAGCCTCGACCAGGGGAGGAACTATGGCTACACCTTC.

V usage is TRBV30 and J usage is TRBJ1-5; D perhaps matches TRBD1 (5 bases). The V end was cut by 5 bases, the J end by 2 bases, with 16 bases between. The CDR3 loop spans 15 amino acids. The germline V gene encodes CDR1 GTSNPN and CDR2 SVGIG (reference sequence). The CDR3 sequence: CAWGGGTSGNQPQHF. CDR3 DNA: TGTGCCTGGGGTGGAGGGACGTCCGGCAATCAGCCCCAGCATTTT.